The 12 T cell receptor beta chains presented below share a single source sample, sequenced in a study of regulatory T cells in long-lasting Graves disease. HTBI primers from iRepertoire and Arm-PCR of CDR3 regions yielded the TCR beta libraries. TCRdb processed the multiplex PCR reads anew with MiXCR; each CDR3 protein has one entry. The sample consists of a few hundred thousand distinct CDR3 sequences, approximately 21% of them appearing once. Regarding time point: persistent/refractory GD, antithyroid drugs over 5 years with positive TRAb. The TCR library was prepared using RNA isolated from PBMCs. Sequencing used peripheral blood mononuclear cells (PBMCs), obtained when the disease was refractory, from a patient treated with antithyroid drugs. These TCRs come from a female donor with Graves disease.

This clonotype has ten or more counts. V and J are TRBV6-1 and TRBJ1-5; D gene uncertain. The germline CDR1 and CDR2 sequences are MNHNS and SASEGT. V was trimmed by 7 bases and J by 1 base, leaving 11 bases between them. The length of the CDR3 is 14 residues. The CDR3 sequence: CASTSAGSNQPQHF. CDR3 sequence (DNA): TGTGCCAGCACCTCGGCGGGGAGCAATCAGCCCCAGCATTTT.

This clonotype has at least ten counts. CDR3 amino acids: CASMRGTRAYNEQFF. The CDR3 DNA reads as TGTGCCAGCATGCGGGGGACTAGAGCCTACAATGAGCAGTTCTTC. The J gene is TRBJ2-1, the V gene TRBV2; 8 bases fit TRBD2. Germline CDR1 SNHLY, CDR2 FYNNEI. The CDR3 runs 15 residues. The junction had 7 bases not matched to a gene; V was cut back by 7 bases and J by 2 bases. Supplemented by reference TRBV2 and TRBJ2-1, the full variable domain reads EPEVTQTPSHQVTQMGQEVILRCVPISNHLYFYWYRQILGQKVEFLVSFYNNEISEKSEIFDDQFSVERPDGSNFTLKIRSTKLEDSAMYFCASMRGTRAYNEQFFGPGTRLTVL.

The V and J genes are TRBV11-2 and TRBJ2-7; D is unresolved. The CDR3 runs 10 residues. V was shortened by 11 bases and J by 5 bases, with 10 bases between the two germline ends. Germline V gives CDR1 SGHAT, CDR2 FQNNGV. CDR3 sequence (DNA): TGTGCCTTTCCTCAGGACGAGCAGTACTTC. Translation gives CAFPQDEQYF.

The sample holds a few counts of this clonotype. This chain joins TRBV9 and TRBJ2-7, with 8 bases identical to TRBD2. Per germline, CDR1 SGDLS and CDR2 YYNGEE. CDR3 length: 16 amino acids. Trimming removed 0 bases from V and 3 bases from J; junction bases left unmatched: 8. CDR3 protein: CASSVEELAASYEQYF. CDR3 sequence (DNA): TGTGCCAGCAGCGTAGAGGAACTAGCGGCTAGCTACGAGCAGTACTTC.

This clonotype has just one count. This rearrangement joins TRBV28 to TRBJ2-7; D gene unclear. The germline V gene encodes CDR1 MDHEN and CDR2 SYDVKM. V gave up 7 bases and J gave up 1 base, with 8 bases separating them. The CDR3 is 12 residues long. The CDR3 sequence is CASNAVSYEQYF. DNA of the CDR3: TGTGCCAGCAATGCAGTTTCCTACGAGCAGTACTTC.

This clonotype was seen a few times. The V call is TRBV20-1, the J call TRBJ1-1; tentative D call: TRBD1 (5 bases). CDR1 and CDR2 (germline): DFQATT, SNEGSKA (reference sequence). The CDR3 spans 14 residues. Trimming cost V 1 base and J 1 base, with 10 bases left between them. CDR3: CSARGGHENTEAFF. The CDR3 DNA sequence: TGCAGTGCTAGAGGAGGACACGAGAACACTGAAGCTTTCTTT.

This clonotype was seen repeatedly, ten times or more. The rearrangement links TRBV12-3 or TRBV12-4 to TRBJ2-2, with a possible D match to TRBD2 (6 bases). The CDR3 has 15 residues. V shed 3 bases and J shed 6 bases, with 14 bases lying between them. This chain's CDR3 is CASSFGQGGAGELFF. In DNA, the CDR3 is TGTGCCAGCAGTTTCGGGCAGGGCGGGGCCGGGGAGCTGTTTTTT.

Points on this clonotype: This could be a read error, since a much larger clone is one nucleotide away. V is TRBV6-1 and J is TRBJ2-2, with a tentative D call TRBD1 (5 bases). The CDR3 runs 16 residues. CDR1 MNHNS and CDR2 SASEGT come from the germline V gene. The CDR3 DNA reads as TGTACCAGCACTTGGTGGGGAAGCACAGGTTCCGGGGAGCTGTTTTTT. Its protein is CTSTWWGSTGSGELFF.

This clonotype was seen a handful of times. The V call is TRBV30, the J call TRBJ2-3; TRBD2 aligns across 10 bases. This CDR3 is built from 14 residues. Germline V gives CDR1 GTSNPN, CDR2 SVGIG (reference sequence). The J segment lost 6 bases and the V segment lost 2 bases, leaving 5 bases of the junction unmatched. This chain's CDR3 is CAWSRAAGGDTQYF. In DNA form, the CDR3 reads TGTGCCTGGAGTCGGGCAGCGGGGGGGGATACGCAGTATTTT.

This clonotype was counted many times. This CDR3 reads CASSSSGQPLEKLFF. In DNA, the CDR3 is TGTGCCAGCAGCTCTTCCGGCCAGCCCCTTGAAAAACTGTTTTTT. The chain is built from TRBV28 and TRBJ1-4; D ambiguous. The CDR3 totals 15 residues. V lost 6 bases and J 7 bases, leaving 18 bases between the germline ends. CDR1 and CDR2 from the germline V gene are MDHEN and SYDVKM.

As concerns this clonotype: With a much larger clone just one base away, this may be a read error. The V gene is TRBV6-5, the J gene TRBJ1-5; maybe TRBD1 (5 bases). Germline CDR1 reads MNHEY; CDR2 reads SVGAGI. The CDR3 is 15 amino acids. This CDR3 is CVSSYPDRRGQPQHF. CDR3 nucleotide sequence: TGTGTCAGCAGTTACCCAGACAGACGGGGTCAGCCCCAGCATTTT.

There are many counts of this clonotype. The gene calls are TRBV28 and TRBJ1-4; 7 bases agree with TRBD1. This CDR3 is built from 14 residues. Germline lookup yields CDR1 MDHEN and CDR2 SYDVKM. Losses at the gene ends were 4 bases for V and 8 bases for J; bases not matched to a gene: 7. CDR3: CASSSGQREEKLFF. CDR3 DNA: TGTGCCAGCAGTTCGGGACAGCGGGAAGAAAAACTGTTTTTT.